What follows are 16 T cell receptor beta chains derived from one specimen sequenced in a study of siplizumab effects on memory and regulatory T cells (dated by TCRdb to the late 2010s). Cells from the mixed lymphocyte reactions were cocultured for about six days at 37 degrees C. No antigen has been identified for these receptors. Receptor amplification or capture employed the immunoSEQ multiplex PCR assay. The clones in this table, taken by TCRdb from immuneACCESS, are in-frame only. Not every clone is retained; where verified, under half of the shortfall comes from an unresolved V gene, and the cause of the rest is unknown. Across this sample there are 15,000 to 20,000 clones, with roughly 40% seen only once. The ten largest account for 6% to 7% of the sample. The sequencing sample was made of CFSE-low (dividing) CD4+ T cells sorted from an allogeneic mixed lymphocyte reaction. These TCRs come from a human donor in good health; the cells came from an allogeneic mixed lymphocyte reaction. Some clones in this sample may be carry-over from other donors' samples.

The chain employs TRBV5-4 and TRBJ2-1, with unresolved D. This CDR3 spans 15 amino acids. Germline CDR1 reads SGHNT; CDR2 reads YYREEE (reference sequence). V dropped 0 bases and J dropped 0 bases, with 7 bases sitting between them. Written as DNA, the CDR3 is TGTGCCAGCAGCTTGGACAGCAGCTCCTACAATGAGCAGTTCTTC. This encodes CASSLDSSSYNEQFF.

The V call is TRBV6-5, the J call TRBJ2-3; 8 bases are shared with TRBD1. CDR1 and CDR2 from the germline V gene are MNHEY and SVGAGI. The J segment lost 1 base and the V segment lost 2 bases, leaving 2 bases of the junction unmatched. CDR3 length: 15 residues. Here the CDR3 reads CASSYPGQGTDTQYF. CDR3 nucleotides: TGTGCCAGCAGTTACCCGGGACAGGGCACAGATACGCAGTATTTT.

This chain connects TRBV7-2 to TRBJ2-7; 8 nucleotides match TRBD2. CDR1 and CDR2 from the germline V gene are SGHTA and FQGNSA. V dropped 8 bases and J dropped 0; count of bases not matched to a gene: 18. The CDR3 covers 18 residues. This CDR3 is CASFGRAGAPYSSYEQYF. In nucleotides, the CDR3 is TGTGCCAGCTTCGGACGAGCGGGAGCTCCTTACAGCTCCTACGAGCAGTACTTC.

The rearrangement joins TRBV6-5 to TRBJ1-1; no clear D gene. V lost 5 bases, J lost 1 base, and 8 bases lay in between. Germline V CDR1 and CDR2: MNHEY, SVGAGI. The CDR3 covers 13 residues. The CDR3, as DNA: TGTGCCAGCAGTGTACAGCCGAACACTGAAGCTTTCTTT. Encoded protein: CASSVQPNTEAFF.

This chain links TRBV5-5 with TRBJ2-7; 10 bases line up with TRBD2. V lost 1 base and J lost 0; bases outside the gene matches: 7. The CDR3 spans 17 residues. From germline, CDR1 is SGHKS and CDR2 YYEKEE (reference sequence). CDR3 nucleotide sequence: TGTGCCAGCAGCTTGTATCTAGCGGGAGTCCCCTCCTACGAGCAGTACTTC. Protein product: CASSLYLAGVPSYEQYF.

V gene TRBV5-6 combines with J gene TRBJ1-1; no clear D gene. This CDR3 has 16 amino acids. Germline V CDR1 and CDR2: SGHDT, YYEEEE. The V gene lost 4 bases and the J gene lost 1 base, with 17 bases spanning the gap. CDR3 in amino acids: CASSPIPSSGNTEAFF. CDR3 nucleotides: TGTGCCAGCAGCCCTATCCCATCTAGCGGGAACACTGAAGCTTTCTTT.

The chain joins TRBV18 to TRBJ1-1; a weak D match, TRBD1 (5 bases). The V gene's germline CDR1 is KGHSH and CDR2 LQKENI. Trimming took 4 bases from V and 1 from J, leaving 16 bases between them. This CDR3 is built from 16 residues. DNA for the CDR3: TGTGCCAGCTCACTACAGGTCCCGCCCCCGAACACTGAAGCTTTCTTT. This gives the protein CASSLQVPPPNTEAFF. Filled out from reference TRBV18 and TRBJ1-1, the complete variable domain reads NAGVMQNPRHLVRRRGQEARLRCSPMKGHSHVYWYRQLPEEGLKFMVYLQKENIIDESGMPKERFSAEFPKEGPSILRIQQVVRGDSAAYFCASSLQVPPPNTEAFFGQGTRLTVV.

V and J are TRBV9 and TRBJ2-1; TRBD2 matches 8 bases. V gave up 0 bases and J gave up 2 bases; unmatched junction bases: 4. The CDR3 length is 16 residues. Germline V gene data show CDR1 as SGDLS and CDR2 as YYNGEE. As DNA, the CDR3 is TGTGCCAGCAGCGTAGGGGCGGGAGGAGCCTACAATGAGCAGTTCTTC. The encoded protein is CASSVGAGGAYNEQFF.

The chain uses TRBV18 and TRBJ1-2; 12 nucleotides align to TRBD1. The germline CDR1 and CDR2 sequences are KGHSH and LQKENI. With 1 base clipped from V and 6 bases from J, the junction kept 6 bases outside the gene matches. There are 16 residues in the CDR3. CDR3 in amino acids: CASSPLGTGGANGYTF. The CDR3 DNA follows: TGTGCCAGCTCACCACTTGGGACAGGGGGCGCGAATGGCTACACCTTC. Full variable domain (remainder filled in from reference TRBV18 and TRBJ1-2): NAGVMQNPRHLVRRRGQEARLRCSPMKGHSHVYWYRQLPEEGLKFMVYLQKENIIDESGMPKERFSAEFPKEGPSILRIQQVVRGDSAAYFCASSPLGTGGANGYTFGSGTRLTVV.

The V and J genes are TRBV5-1 and TRBJ2-3; TRBD2 matches 7 bases. The CDR3 loop spans 19 amino acids. Per germline, CDR1 SGHRS and CDR2 YFSETQ. The junction had 18 bases not matched to a gene; V was cut back by 4 bases and J by 1 base. This CDR3 reads CASSPGSGGGALGTDTQYF. Written as DNA, the CDR3 is TGCGCCAGCAGCCCTGGAAGTGGGGGAGGGGCGCTGGGCACAGATACGCAGTATTTT. The variable domain in full, completed from reference TRBV5-1 and TRBJ2-3, reads KAGVTQTPRYLIKTRGQQVTLSCSPISGHRSVSWYQQTPGQGLQFLFEYFSETQRNKGNFPGRFSGRQFSNSRSEMNVSTLELGDSALYLCASSPGSGGGALGTDTQYFGPGTRLTVL.

This chain joins TRBV7-2 and TRBJ1-3; possible D gene TRBD1, 5 bases. CDR1 and CDR2 (germline): SGHTA, FQGNSA. The CDR3 spans 16 residues. Trimming cost V 0 bases and J 0 bases, with 9 bases left between them. The CDR3 loop is CASSLAGPFSGNTIYF. CDR3 in DNA: TGTGCCAGCAGCTTAGCGGGACCCTTCTCTGGAAACACCATATATTTT.

Judged by abundance, this clone is medium-sized. This CDR3 reads CASSVVTGGLDGYTF. CDR3 bases: TGTGCCAGCAGCGTAGTAACAGGGGGCCTTGATGGCTACACCTTC. The chain uses TRBV9 and TRBJ1-2; 9 bases map to TRBD1. Germline CDR1 SGDLS, CDR2 YYNGEE. The ends lost 0 bases at V and 6 bases at J; junction bases unmatched: 6. CDR3 length equals 15 residues.

By share of the sample, this clone is medium-sized. The rearrangement joins TRBV1 to TRBJ1-2; the table's TRBD1 call for D was not verified on the DNA. TRBV1 is designated a pseudogene. The CDR3 loop spans 15 amino acids. The CDR3, as DNA: TGCACCAGCAGCGGAAGCAGGGGGCAATGCTATGGCTACACCTTC. This translates into CTSSGSRGQCYGYTF.

In its sample, this clone was seen a few times. The V call is TRBV5-1, the J call TRBJ2-7; 8 bases match TRBD1. The CDR3 consists of 14 residues. Germline loops: CDR1 SGHRS, CDR2 YFSETQ. Trimming removed 3 bases from V and 4 bases from J; junction bases left unmatched: 6. CDR3 sequence (DNA): TGCGCCAGCAGCTCACAGGGGGTTTGGTACGAGCAGTACTTC. Translating it yields CASSSQGVWYEQYF.

The gene calls are TRBV7-3 and TRBJ2-2; D may be TRBD1 (5 bases). Trimming left V 5 bases short and J 9 bases short, with 19 bases between. The germline V gene has CDR1 SGHTA and CDR2 FQGTGA. The CDR3 sequence is 15 residues long. The CDR3 sequence is CASSGRDSASRELFF. The CDR3 DNA sequence: TGTGCCAGCAGCGGCAGGGATTCCGCGTCCCGGGAGCTGTTTTTT.

V gene TRBV4-1 combines with J gene TRBJ1-5; D remains unclear. The V end was cut by 4 bases, the J end by 5 bases, with 18 bases between. Germline CDR1 MGHRA, CDR2 YSYEKL. The CDR3 has 16 residues. The CDR3 sequence: CASSPRSRYGDQPQHF. The CDR3 nucleotides are TGCGCCAGCAGCCCAAGATCTAGGTACGGGGATCAGCCCCAGCATTTT.